This paragraph covers one TCR beta chain sequence. Germline assignment: CDR1 SGHDT and CDR2 YYEEEE. V was shortened by 4 bases and J by 6 bases, with 11 bases between the two germline ends. This CDR3 is 12 amino acids long. The data are from a study of control samples from healthy donors and cancer patients. Libraries were prepared by immunoSEQ multiplex PCR; TCRdb keeps only in-frame clonotypes and omits some of them. The top ten hold around 13% of the sample, which has roughly 100,000 clones, 83% seen once. This chain joins TRBV5-6 and TRBJ2-7; unclear D gene. This receptor was obtained from a woman in her forties or fifties in good health. The specimen sequenced was blood. The chain's CDR3 is CASSAFFGEQYF. As DNA, the CDR3 is TGTGCCAGCAGCGCCTTCTTTGGCGAGCAGTACTTC.